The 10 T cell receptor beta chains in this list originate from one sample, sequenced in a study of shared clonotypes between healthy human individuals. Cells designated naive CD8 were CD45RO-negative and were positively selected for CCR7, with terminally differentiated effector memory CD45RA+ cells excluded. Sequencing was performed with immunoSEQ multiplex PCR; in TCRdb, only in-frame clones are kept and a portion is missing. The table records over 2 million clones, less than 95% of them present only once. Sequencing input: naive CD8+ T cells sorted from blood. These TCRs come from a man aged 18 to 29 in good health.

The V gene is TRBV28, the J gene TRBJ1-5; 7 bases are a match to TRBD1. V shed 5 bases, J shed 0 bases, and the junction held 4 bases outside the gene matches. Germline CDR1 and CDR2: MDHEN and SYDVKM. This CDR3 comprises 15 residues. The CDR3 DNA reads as TGTGCCAGCAGTGGGACAGTACTTAGCAATCAGCCCCAGCATTTT. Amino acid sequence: CASSGTVLSNQPQHF.

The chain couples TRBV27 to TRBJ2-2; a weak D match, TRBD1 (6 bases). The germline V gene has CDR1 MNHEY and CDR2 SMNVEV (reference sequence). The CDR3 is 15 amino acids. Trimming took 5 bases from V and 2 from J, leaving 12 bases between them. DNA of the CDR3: TGTGCCAGCAGTATCACAGGGATCAACACCGGGGAGCTGTTTTTT. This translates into CASSITGINTGELFF.

The CDR3 nucleotides read TGTGCCAGCGAAGGGACAGTGGGGACAGATACGCAGTATTTT. Its protein product is CASEGTVGTDTQYF. The rearrangement uses TRBV7-9 and TRBJ2-3; 7 bases fit TRBD1. Germline V gene lookup returns CDR1 SEHNR and CDR2 FQNEAQ (reference sequence). Germline trimming cut 8 bases from V and 3 bases from J; bases unmatched to any gene: 8. The CDR3 is made up of 14 amino acids.

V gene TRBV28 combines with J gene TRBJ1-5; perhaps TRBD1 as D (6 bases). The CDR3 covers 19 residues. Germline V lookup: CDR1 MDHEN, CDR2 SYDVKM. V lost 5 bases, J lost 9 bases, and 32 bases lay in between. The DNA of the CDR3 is TGTGCCAGCAGTGCGGTTCTGGACAGTACAGGATGGGAATTCGCGCCCCAGCATTTT. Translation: CASSAVLDSTGWEFAPQHF.

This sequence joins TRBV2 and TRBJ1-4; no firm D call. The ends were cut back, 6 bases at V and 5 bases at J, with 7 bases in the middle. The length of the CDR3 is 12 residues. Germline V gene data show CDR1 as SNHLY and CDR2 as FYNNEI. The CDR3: CASRSLNEKLFF. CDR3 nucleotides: TGTGCCAGCAGGAGTTTGAATGAAAAACTGTTTTTT.

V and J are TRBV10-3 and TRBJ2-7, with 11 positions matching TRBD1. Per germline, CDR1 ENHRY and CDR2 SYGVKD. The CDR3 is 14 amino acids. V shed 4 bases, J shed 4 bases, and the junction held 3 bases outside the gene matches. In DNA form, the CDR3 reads TGTGCCATCAGTGCCGGGACAGGGGGGTACGAGCAGTACTTC. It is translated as CAISAGTGGYEQYF.

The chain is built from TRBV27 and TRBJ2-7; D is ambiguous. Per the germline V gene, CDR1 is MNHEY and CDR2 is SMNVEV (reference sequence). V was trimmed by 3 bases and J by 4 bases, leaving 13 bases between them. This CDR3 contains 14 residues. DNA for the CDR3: TGTGCCAGCAGTTTTGTTCCCAGTGGGTACGAGCAGTACTTC. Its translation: CASSFVPSGYEQYF.

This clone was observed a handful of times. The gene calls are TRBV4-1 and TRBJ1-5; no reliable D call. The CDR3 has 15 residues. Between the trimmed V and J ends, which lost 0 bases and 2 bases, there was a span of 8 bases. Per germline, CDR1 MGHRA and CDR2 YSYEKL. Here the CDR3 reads CASSQEEAGNQPQHF. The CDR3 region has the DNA TGCGCCAGCAGCCAAGAAGAGGCGGGCAATCAGCCCCAGCATTTT.

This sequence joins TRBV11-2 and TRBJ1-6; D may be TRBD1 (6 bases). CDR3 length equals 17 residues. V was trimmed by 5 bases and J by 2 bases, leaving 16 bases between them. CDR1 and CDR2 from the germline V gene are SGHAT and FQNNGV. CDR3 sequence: CASSQSGGWTYNSPLHF. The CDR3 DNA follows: TGTGCCAGCAGCCAGAGCGGGGGCTGGACCTATAATTCACCCCTCCACTTT. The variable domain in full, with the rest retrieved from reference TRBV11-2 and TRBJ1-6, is EAGVAQSPRYKIIEKRQSVAFWCNPISGHATLYWYQQILGQGPKLLIQFQNNGVVDDSQLPKDRFSAERLKGVDSTLKIQPAKLEDSAVYLCASSQSGGWTYNSPLHFGNGTRLTVT.

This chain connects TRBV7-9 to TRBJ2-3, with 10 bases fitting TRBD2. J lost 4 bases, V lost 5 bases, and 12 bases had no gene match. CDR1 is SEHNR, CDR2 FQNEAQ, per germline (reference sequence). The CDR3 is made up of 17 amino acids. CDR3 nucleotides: TGTGCCAGCAGCGAAACTAGCGGGGACCGACCACCAGATACGCAGTATTTT. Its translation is CASSETSGDRPPDTQYF.